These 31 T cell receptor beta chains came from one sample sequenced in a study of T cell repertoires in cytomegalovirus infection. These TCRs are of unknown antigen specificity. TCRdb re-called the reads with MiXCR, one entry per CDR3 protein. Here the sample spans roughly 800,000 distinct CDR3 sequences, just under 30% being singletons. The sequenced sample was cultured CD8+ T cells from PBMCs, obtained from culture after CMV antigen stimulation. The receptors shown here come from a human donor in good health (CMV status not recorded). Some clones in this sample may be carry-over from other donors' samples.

The CDR3 spells CASSLSLRLAGSTDTQYF. CDR3 DNA: TGTGCCAGCAGTTTATCGCTTCGACTAGCGGGGAGCACAGATACGCAGTATTTT. The chain is built from TRBV27 and TRBJ2-3, with TRBD2 matching 11 bases. V gave up 0 bases and J gave up 0 bases; unmatched junction bases: 5. CDR1 is MNHEY and CDR2 is SMNVEV in the germline V gene (reference sequence). The CDR3 has 18 amino acids.

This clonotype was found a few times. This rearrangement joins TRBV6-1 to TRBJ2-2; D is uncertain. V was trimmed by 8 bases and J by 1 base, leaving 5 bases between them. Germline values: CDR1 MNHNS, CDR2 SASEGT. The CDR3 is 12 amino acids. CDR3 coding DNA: TGTGCCAGCGGAGAGAACACCGGGGAGCTGTTTTTT. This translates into CASGENTGELFF.

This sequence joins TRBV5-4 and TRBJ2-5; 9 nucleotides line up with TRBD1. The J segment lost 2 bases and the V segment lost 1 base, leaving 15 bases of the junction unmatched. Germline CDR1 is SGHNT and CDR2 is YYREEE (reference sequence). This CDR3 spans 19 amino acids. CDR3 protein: CASSLLRDRVLLLQETQYF. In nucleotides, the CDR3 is TGTGCCAGCAGCTTGCTCCGGGACAGGGTCCTCTTGCTACAAGAGACCCAGTACTTC.

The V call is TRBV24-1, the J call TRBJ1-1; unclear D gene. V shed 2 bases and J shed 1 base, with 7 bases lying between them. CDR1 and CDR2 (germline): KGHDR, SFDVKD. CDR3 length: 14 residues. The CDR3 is CATSDSRRNTEAFF. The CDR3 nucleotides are TGTGCCACCAGTGATTCAAGGCGGAACACTGAAGCTTTCTTT.

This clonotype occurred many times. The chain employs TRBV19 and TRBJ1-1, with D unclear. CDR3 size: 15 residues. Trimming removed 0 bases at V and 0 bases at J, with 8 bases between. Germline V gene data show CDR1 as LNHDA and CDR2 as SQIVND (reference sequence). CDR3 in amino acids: CASSIDADLNTEAFF. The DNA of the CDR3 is TGTGCCAGTAGTATAGACGCGGATCTGAACACTGAAGCTTTCTTT.

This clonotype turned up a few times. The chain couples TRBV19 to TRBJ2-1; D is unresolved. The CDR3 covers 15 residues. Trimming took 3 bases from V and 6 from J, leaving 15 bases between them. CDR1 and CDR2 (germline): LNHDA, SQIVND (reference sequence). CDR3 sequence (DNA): TGTGCCAGTAGTATTGGTCCATCCCCATCCAATGAGCAGTTCTTC. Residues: CASSIGPSPSNEQFF.

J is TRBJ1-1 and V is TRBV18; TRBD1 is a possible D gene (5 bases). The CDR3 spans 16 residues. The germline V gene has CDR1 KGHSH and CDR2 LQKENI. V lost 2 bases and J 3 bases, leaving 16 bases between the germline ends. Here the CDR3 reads CASSPEPSLGDTEAFF. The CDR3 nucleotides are TGTGCCAGCTCACCAGAACCCTCCCTGGGGGACACTGAAGCTTTCTTT. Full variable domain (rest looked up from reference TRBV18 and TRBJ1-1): NAGVMQNPRHLVRRRGQEARLRCSPMKGHSHVYWYRQLPEEGLKFMVYLQKENIIDESGMPKERFSAEFPKEGPSILRIQQVVRGDSAAYFCASSPEPSLGDTEAFFGQGTRLTVV.

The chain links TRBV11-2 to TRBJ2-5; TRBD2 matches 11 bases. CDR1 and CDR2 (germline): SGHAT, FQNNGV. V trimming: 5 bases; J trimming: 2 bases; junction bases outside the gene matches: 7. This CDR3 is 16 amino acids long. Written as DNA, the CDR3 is TGTGCCAGCAGCCCGCGACTAGCGGGGAGACAAGAGACCCAGTACTTC. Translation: CASSPRLAGRQETQYF.

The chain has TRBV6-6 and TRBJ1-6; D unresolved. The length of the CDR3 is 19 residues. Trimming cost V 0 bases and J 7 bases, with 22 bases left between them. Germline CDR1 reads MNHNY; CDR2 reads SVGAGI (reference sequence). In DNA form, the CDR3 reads TGTGCCAGCAGTTACTCGAAGCAACAAAACAGTCTCATGAATTCACCCCTCCACTTT. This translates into CASSYSKQQNSLMNSPLHF.

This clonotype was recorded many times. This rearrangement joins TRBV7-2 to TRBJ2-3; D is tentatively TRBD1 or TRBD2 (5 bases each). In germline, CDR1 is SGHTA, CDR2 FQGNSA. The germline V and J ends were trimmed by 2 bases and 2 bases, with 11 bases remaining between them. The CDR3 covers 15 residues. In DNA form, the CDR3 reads TGTGCCAGCAGCTTAAGGGACCTTCACACAGATACGCAGTATTTT. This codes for CASSLRDLHTDTQYF. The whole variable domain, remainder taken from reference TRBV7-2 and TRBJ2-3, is GAGVSQSPSNKVTEKGKDVELRCDPISGHTALYWYRQSLGQGLEFLIYFQGNSAPDKSGLPSDRFSAERTGGSVSTLTIQRTQQEDSAVYLCASSLRDLHTDTQYFGPGTRLTVL.

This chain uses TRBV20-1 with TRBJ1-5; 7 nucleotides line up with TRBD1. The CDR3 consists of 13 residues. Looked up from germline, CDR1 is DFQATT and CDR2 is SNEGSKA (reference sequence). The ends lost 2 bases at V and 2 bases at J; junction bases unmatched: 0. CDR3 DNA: TGCAGTGCTAGAACAGGGGGCAATCAGCCCCAGCATTTT. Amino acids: CSARTGGNQPQHF.

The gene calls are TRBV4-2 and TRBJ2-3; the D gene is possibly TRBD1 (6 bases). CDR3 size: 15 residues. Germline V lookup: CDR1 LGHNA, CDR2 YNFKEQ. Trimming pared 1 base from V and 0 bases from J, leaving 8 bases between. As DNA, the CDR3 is TGTGCCAGCAGCCAAGGGACAGAAAGCACAGATACGCAGTATTTT. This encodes CASSQGTESTDTQYF.

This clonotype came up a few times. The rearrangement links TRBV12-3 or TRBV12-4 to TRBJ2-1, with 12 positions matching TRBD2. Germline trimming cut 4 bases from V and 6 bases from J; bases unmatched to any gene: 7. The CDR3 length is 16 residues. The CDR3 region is CASSSLSSGGANEQFF. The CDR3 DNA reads TGTGCCAGCAGTTCCCTCTCTAGCGGGGGGGCCAATGAGCAGTTCTTC.

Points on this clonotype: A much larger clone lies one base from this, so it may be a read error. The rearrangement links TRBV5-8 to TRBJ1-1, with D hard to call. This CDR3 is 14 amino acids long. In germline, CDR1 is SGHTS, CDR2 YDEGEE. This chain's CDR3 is CTSSSRPLNTEAFF. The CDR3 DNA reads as TGTACCAGCAGCTCGCGACCGTTGAACACTGAAGCTTTCTTT.

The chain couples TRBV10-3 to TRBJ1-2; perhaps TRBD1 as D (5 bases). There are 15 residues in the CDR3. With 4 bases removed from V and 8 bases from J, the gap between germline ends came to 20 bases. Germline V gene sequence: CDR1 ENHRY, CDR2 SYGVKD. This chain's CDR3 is CAISASAGTNSGYTF. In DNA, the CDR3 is TGTGCCATCAGTGCATCTGCCGGGACTAATTCCGGCTACACCTTC.

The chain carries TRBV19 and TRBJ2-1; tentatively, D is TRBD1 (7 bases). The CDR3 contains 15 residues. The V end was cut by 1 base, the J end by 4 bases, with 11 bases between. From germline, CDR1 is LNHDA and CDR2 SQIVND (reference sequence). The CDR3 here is CASSIVQGGYNEQFF. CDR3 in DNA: TGTGCCAGTAGTATAGTCCAGGGGGGATACAATGAGCAGTTCTTC.

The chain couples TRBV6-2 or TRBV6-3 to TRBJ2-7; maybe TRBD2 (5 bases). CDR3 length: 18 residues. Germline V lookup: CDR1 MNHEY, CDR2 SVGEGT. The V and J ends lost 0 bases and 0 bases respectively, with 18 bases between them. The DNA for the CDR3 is TGTGCCAGCAGTTACTCGATATTACCGGGGAATCTCTCCTACGAGCAGTACTTC. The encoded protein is CASSYSILPGNLSYEQYF.

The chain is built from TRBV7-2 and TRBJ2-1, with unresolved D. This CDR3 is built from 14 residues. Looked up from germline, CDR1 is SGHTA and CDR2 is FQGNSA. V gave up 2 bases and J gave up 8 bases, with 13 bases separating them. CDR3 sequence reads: CASSLIEVVDEQFF. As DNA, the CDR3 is TGTGCCAGCAGCTTAATCGAAGTCGTGGATGAGCAGTTCTTC. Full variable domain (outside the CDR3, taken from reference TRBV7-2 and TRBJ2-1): GAGVSQSPSNKVTEKGKDVELRCDPISGHTALYWYRQSLGQGLEFLIYFQGNSAPDKSGLPSDRFSAERTGGSVSTLTIQRTQQEDSAVYLCASSLIEVVDEQFFGPGTRLTVL.

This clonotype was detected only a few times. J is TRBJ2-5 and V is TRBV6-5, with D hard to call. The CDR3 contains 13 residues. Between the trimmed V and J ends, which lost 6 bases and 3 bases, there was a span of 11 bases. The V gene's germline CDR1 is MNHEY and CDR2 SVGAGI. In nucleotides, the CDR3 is TGTGCCAGCAGAGAGGACGCTGAAGAGACCCAGTACTTC. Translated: CASREDAEETQYF.

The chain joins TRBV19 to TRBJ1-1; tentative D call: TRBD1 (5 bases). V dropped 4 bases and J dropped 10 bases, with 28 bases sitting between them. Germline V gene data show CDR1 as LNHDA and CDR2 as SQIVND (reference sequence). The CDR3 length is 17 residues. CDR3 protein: CASSTDPRFAVRGTAFF. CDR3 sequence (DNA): TGTGCCAGTAGTACCGACCCGAGGTTCGCGGTGAGGGGTACAGCTTTCTTT. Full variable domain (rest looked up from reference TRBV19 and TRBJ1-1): DGGITQSPKYLFRKEGQNVTLSCEQNLNHDAMYWYRQDPGQGLRLIYYSQIVNDFQKGDIAEGYSVSREKKESFPLTVTSAQKNPTAFYLCASSTDPRFAVRGTAFFGQGTRLTVV.

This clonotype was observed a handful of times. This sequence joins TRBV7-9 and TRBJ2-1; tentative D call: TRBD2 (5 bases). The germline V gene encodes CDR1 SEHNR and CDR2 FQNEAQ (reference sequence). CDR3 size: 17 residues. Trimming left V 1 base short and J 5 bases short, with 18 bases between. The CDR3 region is CASSLDGRRGPNNEQFF. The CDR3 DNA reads TGTGCCAGCAGCTTAGATGGCAGACGAGGGCCTAACAATGAGCAGTTCTTC.

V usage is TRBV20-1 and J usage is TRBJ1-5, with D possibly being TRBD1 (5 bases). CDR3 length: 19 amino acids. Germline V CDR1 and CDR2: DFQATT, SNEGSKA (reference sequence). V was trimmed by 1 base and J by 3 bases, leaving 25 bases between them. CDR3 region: CSARAQNPPLDSLNQPQHF. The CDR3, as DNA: TGCAGTGCTAGAGCTCAAAACCCTCCGCTAGACAGCCTCAATCAGCCCCAGCATTTT.

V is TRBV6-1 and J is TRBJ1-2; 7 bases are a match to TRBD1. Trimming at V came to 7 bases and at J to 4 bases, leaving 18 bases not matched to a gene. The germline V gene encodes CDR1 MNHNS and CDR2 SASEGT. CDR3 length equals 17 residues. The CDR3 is CASTRGTAQLGPYGYTF. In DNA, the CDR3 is TGTGCCAGCACTCGGGGGACAGCGCAATTAGGACCCTATGGCTACACCTTC.

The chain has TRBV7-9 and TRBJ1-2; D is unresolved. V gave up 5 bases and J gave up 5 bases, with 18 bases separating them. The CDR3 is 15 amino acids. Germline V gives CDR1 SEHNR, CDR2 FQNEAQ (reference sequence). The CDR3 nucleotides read TGTGCCAGCAGCACCGGGGTACGTGCCACTTATGGCTACACCTTC. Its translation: CASSTGVRATYGYTF.

CDR3 DNA: TGCAGTGCTAGGGCAGGGTTCTCCTACGAGCAGTACGTC. Protein: CSARAGFSYEQYV. V usage is TRBV20-1 and J usage is TRBJ2-7; possible D gene TRBD1, 5 bases. This CDR3 has 13 amino acids. V lost 3 bases to trimming and J lost 0 bases, with 9 bases between them. Germline-derived CDR1 and CDR2 are DFQATT and SNEGSKA (reference sequence).

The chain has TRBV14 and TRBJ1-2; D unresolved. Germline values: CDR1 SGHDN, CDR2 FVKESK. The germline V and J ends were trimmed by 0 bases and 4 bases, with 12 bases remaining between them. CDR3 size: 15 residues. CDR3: CASSQESRSSYGYTF. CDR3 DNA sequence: TGTGCCAGCAGCCAAGAATCGAGGAGTTCCTATGGCTACACCTTC. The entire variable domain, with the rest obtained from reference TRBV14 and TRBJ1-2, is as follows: EAGVTQFPSHSVIEKGQTVTLRCDPISGHDNLYWYRRVMGKEIKFLLHFVKESKQDESGMPNNRFLAERTGGTYSTLKVQPAELEDSGVYFCASSQESRSSYGYTFGSGTRLTVV.

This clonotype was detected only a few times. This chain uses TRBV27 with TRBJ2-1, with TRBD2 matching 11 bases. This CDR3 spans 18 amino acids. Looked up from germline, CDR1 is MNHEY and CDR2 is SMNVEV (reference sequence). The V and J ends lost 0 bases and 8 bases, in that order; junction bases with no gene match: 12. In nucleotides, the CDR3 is TGTGCCAGCAGTTTATCTAGCGGGGGGGTCCGGCTAGGGGATGAGCAGTTCTTC. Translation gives CASSLSSGGVRLGDEQFF.

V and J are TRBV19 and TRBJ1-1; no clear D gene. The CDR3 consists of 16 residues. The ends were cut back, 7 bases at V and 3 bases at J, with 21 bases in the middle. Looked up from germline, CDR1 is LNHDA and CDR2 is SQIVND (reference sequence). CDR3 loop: CASNNRGTVSDTEAFF. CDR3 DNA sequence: TGTGCCAGTAACAATCGTGGCACAGTATCGGACACTGAAGCTTTCTTT.

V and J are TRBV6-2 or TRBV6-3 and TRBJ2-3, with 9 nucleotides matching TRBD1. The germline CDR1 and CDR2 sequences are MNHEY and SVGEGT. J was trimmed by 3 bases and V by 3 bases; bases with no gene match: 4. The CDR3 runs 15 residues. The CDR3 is CASSYLTGGTDTQYF. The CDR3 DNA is TGTGCCAGCAGTTATCTGACAGGGGGTACAGATACGCAGTATTTT.

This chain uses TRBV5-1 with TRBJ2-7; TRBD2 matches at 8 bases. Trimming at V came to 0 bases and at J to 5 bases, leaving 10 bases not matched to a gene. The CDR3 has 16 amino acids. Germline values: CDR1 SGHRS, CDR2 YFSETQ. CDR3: CASSLVVGTSGHEQYV. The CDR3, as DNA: TGCGCCAGCAGCTTGGTGGTAGGGACTAGTGGTCACGAGCAGTACGTC.

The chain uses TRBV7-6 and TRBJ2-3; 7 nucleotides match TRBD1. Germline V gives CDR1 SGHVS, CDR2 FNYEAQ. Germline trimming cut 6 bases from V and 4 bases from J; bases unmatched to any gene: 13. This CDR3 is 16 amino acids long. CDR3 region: CASRGLTGSRADTQYF. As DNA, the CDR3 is TGTGCCAGCAGAGGATTGACAGGGAGTAGGGCAGATACGCAGTATTTT.